The source of this TCR beta chain is a study of cytomegalovirus exposure and HLA in healthy donors. The CDR3 length is 17 residues. Germline loops: CDR1 SGHRS, CDR2 YFSETQ. V lost 3 bases and J lost 1; bases outside the gene matches: 11. The PCR ran on 60 Vbeta and 13 Jbeta primers. In the original workflow: It was a later analysis that counted tens of millions of unique TCR beta chains, of which some 10 million were shared. TCRdb keeps only in-frame clones here, not all; method: immunoSEQ multiplex PCR. V and J calls and clone size come straight from that table; D and trimming were deduced from the DNA. The sample consists of roughly 110,000 clones, around 64% of them appearing once.

This sequence was found in a woman in her twenties or thirties in good health and CMV-seronegative. The rearrangement links TRBV5-1 to TRBJ1-2, with 8 nucleotides matching TRBD1. The sequencing sample was made of PBMCs. CDR3 protein: CASSYPMGQVSNYGYTF. The CDR3 DNA reads as TGCGCCAGCAGCTACCCCATGGGACAGGTAAGTAACTATGGCTACACCTTC.